Detailed here is one TCR beta chain. This receptor's antigen is unknown. It has no much larger one-base neighbor in the sample; base qualities were not kept. This sample stems from a study of cytomegalovirus exposure and HLA in healthy donors (dated by TCRdb to 2016 to 2017). Concerning the study at large: According to a later analysis, the roughly 120 validation repertoires were produced on the same platform as the approximately 610 repertoires of the first cohort. To predict cytomegalovirus infection status, the study brought together high-throughput TCR immunosequencing, statistical association of individual TCRs with disease status, and machine learning. A separate validation cohort of over a hundred different subjects was used in addition to the roughly 640-subject first cohort. The study was designed to test whether signatures of past pathogen exposure could be identified by cataloging public T cell receptors. Results the study describes overall, beyond this receptor: The validation cohort had no HLA typing available for a later analysis, so co-occurrence within that cohort was assessed over all 120 or so repertoires. A few of the identified cytomegalovirus-associated TCR beta chains were confirmed in vitro to be specific for cytomegalovirus antigens. In the study, about 150 TCR beta chains were listed as associated with cytomegalovirus. Most TCR sequences were observed very rarely across donors, whereas some public TCRs were present in many individuals. The authors suggested that the approach could potentially be extended to other disease states and immunological phenotypes. A later analysis found that TCRs clustered in the first cohort also tended to co-occur in the 130 or so validation repertoires, with more than 90% of cluster scores above 0. The classifier was reported to diagnose cytomegalovirus status with high specificity and sensitivity in both the original and validation cohorts.

As encoded in the germline V gene, CDR1 is SGHDN while CDR2 is FVKESK. The V end gives up 4 bases and the J end 8 bases, leaving 6 bases in the junction not matched to a gene. The CDR3 holds 14 amino acids from the cysteine to the phenylalanine. Only the CDR3 portion is preserved as DNA: 42 bases, with reading frame beginning at the first base. Libraries came from the immunoSEQ multiplex PCR assay. The original pipeline was this. To diagnose cytomegalovirus status from the catalog of TCR beta chain sequences, a statistical classification framework was built. Here the immuneACCESS table is served through TCRdb, limited to in-frame sequences with V and J called. Missing clones are a known gap in these copies; in checked studies unresolved V genes cover under half, and the rest lacks a known reason. The D gene and trimming were derived from the DNA, and the V and J assignments and clone size from that table. Present in this sample are about 130,000 clones, around nine tenths of which were seen just once. Around 1.5% of the sample is taken by the ten largest.

The donors belonged to the validation cohort of under 150 subjects, which was separate from the roughly 670-subject first cohort. Material for sequencing was PBMCs. The origin of this receptor is a man aged 25-40 years in good health and CMV-seronegative. The receptor chain draws on TRBV14 and TRBJ1-4, and TRBD1 matches 8 of the central bases. This receptor has the CDR3 CASSPGQGMEKLFF. In nucleotide form, the sequence is TGTGCCAGCAGCCCTGGACAGGGTATGGAAAAACTGTTTTTT.